Below are 9 T cell receptor beta chains sequenced from a single sample in a study of shared clonotypes between healthy human individuals. Only in-frame clones appear in the TCRdb table, and some are missing; sequencing was by immunoSEQ multiplex PCR. Of about 990,000 clones detected, 70% to 80% appear once; the ten largest clones hold roughly 0.55%. The material sequenced was memory CD4+ T cells from PBMCs. As to subset: CD45RA-negative fraction. These receptors all come from a man younger than 30 in good health. Some clones in this sample may be carry-over from other donors' samples.

This chain uses TRBV2 with TRBJ1-2, with TRBD1 matching over 8 bases. The germline V gene has CDR1 SNHLY and CDR2 FYNNEI. Trimming removed 4 bases from V and 6 bases from J; junction bases left unmatched: 4. The CDR3 consists of 13 residues. CDR3 in amino acids: CASSVEDRDGYTF. As DNA, the CDR3 is TGTGCCAGCAGTGTTGAGGACAGGGATGGCTACACCTTC.

On this clone: Other DNA variants within this sample encode the same CDR3. V gene TRBV5-1 combines with J gene TRBJ2-1, with 7 nucleotides matching TRBD2. The CDR3 sequence is 15 residues long. Trimming at V came to 0 bases and at J to 3 bases, leaving 3 bases not matched to a gene. From germline, CDR1 is SGHRS and CDR2 YFSETQ. The CDR3 DNA reads TGCGCCAGCAGCTTGGAGGGCGGGAGCTACAATGAGCAGTTCTTC. Translated, it gives CASSLEGGSYNEQFF.

This clone was detected only a few times. CDR3 bases: TGTGCCAGCGGGCCCGATAGCCCTTGGGATGGCTACACCTTC. Amino acid sequence: CASGPDSPWDGYTF. The chain links TRBV9 to TRBJ1-2; D gene uncertain. V was cut by 7 bases and J by 6 bases, with 19 bases left in between. In germline, CDR1 is SGDLS, CDR2 YYNGEE. The CDR3 extends over 14 amino acids.

This chain uses TRBV28 with TRBJ2-7, with 8 bases aligning to TRBD2. With 4 bases clipped from V and 4 bases from J, the junction kept 6 bases outside the gene matches. This CDR3 is built from 14 residues. Looked up from germline, CDR1 is MDHEN and CDR2 is SYDVKM. Here the CDR3 DNA reads TGTGCCAGCAGTTCAAGCGGGAGCAGGTACGAGCAGTACTTC. Its protein product is CASSSSGSRYEQYF.

This rearrangement joins TRBV18 to TRBJ1-1; D is perhaps TRBD1 (5 bases). This CDR3 contains 14 residues. Looked up from germline, CDR1 is KGHSH and CDR2 is LQKENI. V was pared by 2 bases and J by 6 bases, with 13 bases between. CDR3 DNA: TGTGCCAGCTCACCAACCAGGGACCGGGCTGAAGCTTTCTTT. The encoded protein is CASSPTRDRAEAFF.

For this clone: Other DNA sequences from this sample encode an identical CDR3 as well. The gene calls are TRBV2 and TRBJ2-5; D is uncertain. V lost 3 bases to trimming and J lost 3 bases, with 8 bases between them. CDR1 SNHLY and CDR2 FYNNEI come from the germline V gene. This CDR3 comprises 13 residues. For the CDR3, the DNA is TGTGCCAGCAGTGAGAACCGGAAAGAGACCCAGTACTTC. Residues: CASSENRKETQYF. Based on the CDR3 plus reference TRBV2 and TRBJ2-5, the full variable domain is EPEVTQTPSHQVTQMGQEVILRCVPISNHLYFYWYRQILGQKVEFLVSFYNNEISEKSEIFDDQFSVERPDGSNFTLKIRSTKLEDSAMYFCASSENRKETQYFGPGTRLLVL.

The chain couples TRBV5-4 to TRBJ1-2, with 7 nucleotides matching TRBD1. Germline CDR1 is SGHNT and CDR2 is YYREEE (reference sequence). The ends lost 0 bases at V and 4 bases at J; junction bases unmatched: 6. The CDR3 runs 15 residues. This CDR3 reads CASSLEQGVGYGYTF. The CDR3 coding sequence is TGTGCCAGCAGCTTGGAGCAGGGGGTGGGCTATGGCTACACCTTC.

The rearrangement links TRBV19 to TRBJ2-7; unclear D gene. Germline CDR1 LNHDA, CDR2 SQIVND (reference sequence). This CDR3 is built from 15 residues. V lost 6 bases, J lost 2 bases, and 17 bases lay in between. The CDR3, as DNA: TGTGCCAGTAGAGTGGCTCCGGATGGGACCTACGAGCAGTACTTC. Its protein product is CASRVAPDGTYEQYF.

The chain links TRBV7-9 to TRBJ2-3, with 8 bases matching TRBD1. Germline CDR1 reads SEHNR; CDR2 reads FQNEAQ (reference sequence). This CDR3 is 16 amino acids long. V was pared by 5 bases and J by 0 bases, with 7 bases of the junction left unmatched. CDR3 DNA sequence: TGTGCCAGCAGCCACACAGGGGGACCTAGCACAGATACGCAGTATTTT. Translation gives CASSHTGGPSTDTQYF.